These 18 T cell receptor beta chains originate from one sample sequenced in a study of T cell repertoires in cytomegalovirus infection. TCRdb re-analysed the reads in MiXCR, keeping a single row per CDR3 protein. The sample carries some 180,000 distinct CDR3 sequences, about 17% recorded once. Material for sequencing was CD8+ T cells from PBMCs. All receptors derive from a human donor in good health (CMV status not recorded). Some clones in this sample may be carry-over from other donors' samples.

This clonotype was found a few times. The chain links TRBV29-1 to TRBJ2-7; D unclear. There are 11 residues in the CDR3. Per the germline V gene, CDR1 is SQVTM and CDR2 is ANQGSEA. V was shortened by 7 bases and J by 3 bases, with 10 bases between the two germline ends. In DNA, the CDR3 is TGCAGCGGGCGAATAGGCTACGAGCAGTACTTC. Residues: CSGRIGYEQYF.

The rearrangement joins TRBV7-2 to TRBJ2-1, with 7 bases identical to TRBD1. CDR3 size: 18 residues. Per the germline V gene, CDR1 is SGHTA and CDR2 is FQGNSA. The ends lost 2 bases at V and 4 bases at J; junction bases unmatched: 14. CDR3 sequence reads: CASSLYRAGGSLYNEQFF. CDR3 coding DNA: TGTGCCAGCAGCTTATATCGAGCAGGGGGATCCCTATACAATGAGCAGTTCTTC.

The V call is TRBV5-6, the J call TRBJ2-7; D gene uncertain. The CDR3 loop spans 14 amino acids. V was shortened by 3 bases and J by 6 bases, with 16 bases between the two germline ends. CDR1 is SGHDT, CDR2 YYEEEE, per germline. The CDR3 coding sequence is TGTGCCAGCAGCTCCTGGCCGCTCCCCGGCGAGCAGTACTTC. It specifies CASSSWPLPGEQYF.

J is TRBJ2-3 and V is TRBV6-5; the D gene is possibly TRBD1 (6 bases). This CDR3 comprises 15 residues. With 2 bases removed from V and 5 bases from J, the gap between germline ends came to 14 bases. CDR1 is MNHEY, CDR2 SVGAGI, per germline. The chain's CDR3 is CASSYGQGLKDTQYF. CDR3 nucleotide sequence: TGTGCCAGCAGTTACGGGCAGGGGTTGAAAGATACGCAGTATTTT.

This clonotype was recorded many times. The chain joins TRBV7-2 to TRBJ1-5, with D uncertain. V was clipped by 1 base and J by 6 bases, with 7 bases between them. The CDR3 is 13 residues long. Germline V gene data show CDR1 as SGHTA and CDR2 as FQGNSA. Written as DNA, the CDR3 is TGTGCCAGCAGCTTAGGCCTCATTCAGCCCCAGCATTTT. Encoded protein: CASSLGLIQPQHF. Looking up the rest from reference TRBV7-2 and TRBJ1-5 gives the full variable domain: GAGVSQSPSNKVTEKGKDVELRCDPISGHTALYWYRQSLGQGLEFLIYFQGNSAPDKSGLPSDRFSAERTGGSVSTLTIQRTQQEDSAVYLCASSLGLIQPQHFGDGTRLSIL.

This chain links TRBV20-1 with TRBJ2-5; the D gene is possibly TRBD2 (6 bases). There are 13 residues in the CDR3. CDR1 DFQATT and CDR2 SNEGSKA come from the germline V gene (reference sequence). V dropped 1 base and J dropped 6 bases, with 12 bases sitting between them. Here the CDR3 reads CSARVEGQQTQYF. The CDR3 DNA is TGCAGTGCTAGAGTGGAGGGCCAGCAGACCCAGTACTTC.

This clonotype showed up just a few times. The genes are TRBV28 and TRBJ2-7; D possibly corresponds to TRBD1 (5 bases). V was pared by 3 bases and J by 3 bases, with 15 bases between. Germline V gene data show CDR1 as MDHEN and CDR2 as SYDVKM. There are 15 residues in the CDR3. CDR3 nucleotide sequence: TGTGCCAGCAGTTTGGGCAGGGTGATACTCTACGAGCAGTACTTC. It encodes CASSLGRVILYEQYF.

This clonotype showed up many times. The chain is built from TRBV28 and TRBJ1-5, with TRBD1 as a possible D gene (5 bases). Deletions cut 6 bases from V and 6 bases from J, with 18 bases between. This CDR3 is 15 amino acids long. Germline values: CDR1 MDHEN, CDR2 SYDVKM. Written as DNA, the CDR3 is TGTGCCAGCAGGGGGCTTAAGGGCCCGGGTCAGCCCCAGCATTTT. It is translated as CASRGLKGPGQPQHF.

V is TRBV13 and J is TRBJ2-5; TRBD2 aligns across 8 bases. V shed 5 bases, J shed 0 bases, and the junction held 2 bases outside the gene matches. The CDR3 extends over 14 amino acids. Germline V gene data show CDR1 as PRHDT and CDR2 as FYEKMQ (reference sequence). As DNA, the CDR3 is TGTGCCAGCAGCCCGACTAGCGACCAAGAGACCCAGTACTTC. Its protein product is CASSPTSDQETQYF.

This clonotype was observed a single time. This chain links TRBV7-6 with TRBJ1-5; a possible D gene is TRBD1 (5 bases). Trimming removed 2 bases from V and 1 base from J, with 12 bases in between. Germline CDR1 SGHVS, CDR2 FNYEAQ. The CDR3 covers 16 residues. The CDR3 DNA reads as TGTGCCAGCAGCTTACAAGGACACTGGAGCAATCAGCCCCAGCATTTT. Amino acid sequence: CASSLQGHWSNQPQHF.

There are a few counts of this clonotype. The chain joins TRBV28 to TRBJ1-2; no clear D gene. This CDR3 comprises 13 residues. In germline, CDR1 is MDHEN, CDR2 SYDVKM. The V end was cut by 2 bases, the J end by 3 bases, with 7 bases between. This CDR3 reads CASSLTGDYGYTF. Here the CDR3 DNA reads TGTGCCAGCAGTTTAACTGGGGACTATGGCTACACCTTC.

This clonotype was recorded a few times. The gene calls are TRBV11-2 and TRBJ2-7; D uncertain. Between the trimmed V and J ends, which lost 3 bases and 3 bases, there was a span of 12 bases. Germline CDR1 is SGHAT and CDR2 is FQNNGV. The CDR3 runs 14 residues. DNA of the CDR3: TGTGCCAGCAGCTTCCCAAGGGATCACTACGAGCAGTACTTC. Translated, it gives CASSFPRDHYEQYF.

This clonotype showed up just a few times. CDR3 amino acids: CASREEGMNTEAFF. The CDR3, as DNA: TGTGCCAGCAGAGAAGAGGGTATGAACACTGAAGCTTTCTTT. This chain connects TRBV7-9 to TRBJ1-1; no definite D call. The V and J ends lost 6 bases and 0 bases respectively, with 11 bases between them. CDR3 length: 14 residues. CDR1 is SEHNR and CDR2 is FQNEAQ in the germline V gene (reference sequence).

V gene TRBV6-2 or TRBV6-3 combines with J gene TRBJ1-6; no firm D call. The germline V gene encodes CDR1 MNHEY and CDR2 SVGEGT. CDR3 length: 18 amino acids. V was cut by 7 bases and J by 0 bases, with 19 bases left in between. The CDR3 region has the DNA TGTGCCAGCACCAACTGGAGATACGGAGACTCCTATAATTCACCCCTCCACTTT. Translating it yields CASTNWRYGDSYNSPLHF.

The chain combines TRBV29-1 with TRBJ1-2; TRBD1 matches at 10 bases. Per the germline V gene, CDR1 is SQVTM and CDR2 is ANQGSEA. This CDR3 is 14 amino acids long. Germline trimming cut 8 bases from V and 8 bases from J; bases unmatched to any gene: 14. The CDR3 region has the DNA TGCAGCTCCGGGACAGGGGCGCGACAAGAAGGCTACACCTTC. Encoded protein: CSSGTGARQEGYTF.

This clonotype was observed a few times. The gene calls are TRBV7-2 and TRBJ2-7; 12 bases are a match to TRBD2. The J segment lost 0 bases and the V segment lost 1 base, leaving 7 bases of the junction unmatched. The CDR3 extends over 18 amino acids. Germline V gene lookup returns CDR1 SGHTA and CDR2 FQGNSA. CDR3 in amino acids: CASSLELAGGLSSYEQYF. For the CDR3, the DNA is TGTGCCAGCAGCTTAGAACTAGCGGGGGGTCTTAGCTCCTACGAGCAGTACTTC.

This clonotype was seen once. In DNA, the CDR3 is TGTGCCAGCAGCTTTAGGTGTGCAGGGGCGAACACTGAAGCTTTCTTT. Protein: CASSFRCAGANTEAFF. The rearrangement links TRBV7-9 to TRBJ1-1; D possibly corresponds to TRBD1 (6 bases). The CDR3 is 16 amino acids. V dropped 3 bases and J dropped 1 base, with 15 bases sitting between them. The germline V gene has CDR1 SEHNR and CDR2 FQNEAQ (reference sequence).

The rearrangement uses TRBV25-1 and TRBJ2-1; 7 bases map to TRBD2. Germline CDR1 reads MGHDK; CDR2 reads SYGVNS. J was trimmed by 7 bases and V by 4 bases; bases with no gene match: 13. The length of the CDR3 is 16 residues. The CDR3 reads CASSGRTRSVGNEQFF. DNA for the CDR3: TGTGCCAGCAGTGGTAGGACTAGATCTGTAGGAAATGAGCAGTTCTTC.